A single sample gave rise to the 14 T cell receptor beta chains below, sequenced in a study of technical replicates of blood from a few donors. TCRdb keeps only in-frame clones here, not all; method: immunoSEQ multiplex PCR. Of tens of thousands of clones listed, about nine tenths were seen once; the top ten hold about 4.3%. Sequenced input: PBMCs. Receptors originate from a human donor in good health. Some clones in this sample may be carry-over from other donors' samples.

The chain is built from TRBV2 and TRBJ1-6, with TRBD1 matching 8 bases. Trimming at V came to 7 bases and at J to 5 bases, leaving 4 bases not matched to a gene. Germline V gene sequence: CDR1 SNHLY, CDR2 FYNNEI. The CDR3 runs to 14 residues. The CDR3 DNA reads TGTGCCAGCACCGAACAGGGGGATAATTCACCCCTCCACTTT. It translates to CASTEQGDNSPLHF.

The V call is TRBV19, the J call TRBJ1-5; 8 bases fit TRBD1. The CDR3 is made up of 14 amino acids. The J segment lost 3 bases and the V segment lost 6 bases, leaving 4 bases of the junction unmatched. Germline V gene lookup returns CDR1 LNHDA and CDR2 SQIVND (reference sequence). The CDR3 DNA sequence: TGTGCCAGTAGCAAGGACAGGGTCAATCAGCCCCAGCATTTT. Its protein product is CASSKDRVNQPQHF. Drawing the rest from reference TRBV19 and TRBJ1-5, the complete variable domain is DGGITQSPKYLFRKEGQNVTLSCEQNLNHDAMYWYRQDPGQGLRLIYYSQIVNDFQKGDIAEGYSVSREKKESFPLTVTSAQKNPTAFYLCASSKDRVNQPQHFGDGTRLSIL.

The rearrangement uses TRBV10-3 and TRBJ1-2, with D maybe TRBD1 (5 bases). Germline lookup yields CDR1 ENHRY and CDR2 SYGVKD. The CDR3 consists of 15 residues. The V and J ends lost 7 bases and 2 bases respectively, with 17 bases between them. The CDR3 nucleotides are TGTGCCATCACCCAAGAAGACAGAGGCAACTATGGCTACACCTTC. Protein sequence: CAITQEDRGNYGYTF.

This clone was detected once. The V gene is TRBV2, the J gene TRBJ2-1, with 11 bases fitting TRBD2. In germline, CDR1 is SNHLY, CDR2 FYNNEI. V dropped 1 base and J dropped 8; count of bases not matched to a gene: 10. The CDR3 sequence is 17 residues long. CDR3 protein: CASSEGWASGRHHEQFF. As DNA, the CDR3 is TGTGCCAGCAGTGAAGGATGGGCTAGCGGGAGGCACCATGAGCAGTTCTTC.

The chain carries TRBV9 and TRBJ2-1; no clear D gene. This CDR3 region has 13 residues. The V gene lost 4 bases and the J gene lost 6 bases, with 11 bases spanning the gap. Per germline, CDR1 SGDLS and CDR2 YYNGEE. The CDR3, as DNA: TGTGCCAGCAGCCGGGTGTCCACCAATGAGCAGTTCTTC. This encodes CASSRVSTNEQFF.

The gene calls are TRBV5-6 and TRBJ2-7, with 9 nucleotides matching TRBD1. The CDR3 spans 14 residues. Per the germline V gene, CDR1 is SGHDT and CDR2 is YYEEEE. The V gene end was trimmed by 2 bases and the J gene end by 4 bases; junction bases not matched to a gene: 4. CDR3 amino acids: CASSLQGAEYEQYF. CDR3 DNA: TGTGCCAGCAGCTTACAGGGGGCTGAGTACGAGCAGTACTTC. The variable domain in full, with the rest retrieved from reference TRBV5-6 and TRBJ2-7, is DAGVTQSPTHLIKTRGQQVTLRCSPKSGHDTVSWYQQALGQGPQFIFQYYEEEERQRGNFPDRFSGHQFPNYSSELNVNALLLGDSALYLCASSLQGAEYEQYFGPGTRLTVT.

The genes are TRBV4-1 and TRBJ1-2; a possible D gene is TRBD1 (6 bases). The CDR3 runs 15 residues. V lost 2 bases, J lost 3 bases, and 13 bases lay in between. CDR1 is MGHRA and CDR2 is YSYEKL in the germline V gene. CDR3 nucleotides: TGCGCCAGCAGCCAAACACAGGGTAGTTACTATGGCTACACCTTC. Translation gives CASSQTQGSYYGYTF.

The CDR3 DNA reads as TGTGCCAGCAGCTCCCCACGGGACACTGAAGCTTTCTTT. This gives the protein CASSSPRDTEAFF. The chain is built from TRBV11-3 and TRBJ1-1; D not resolved. The CDR3 sequence is 13 residues long. Per germline, CDR1 SGHNT and CDR2 YENEEA. Trimming shortened V by 4 bases and J by 3 bases, and 9 bases separated the two germline ends.

The J gene is TRBJ2-7, the V gene TRBV6-1; 8 bases fit TRBD1. The V and J ends lost 6 bases and 3 bases, in that order; junction bases with no gene match: 7. This CDR3 contains 14 residues. Looked up from germline, CDR1 is MNHNS and CDR2 is SASEGT. Here the CDR3 reads CASRRQGRDYEQYF. The CDR3 coding sequence is TGTGCCAGCAGAAGACAGGGGAGAGACTACGAGCAGTACTTC.

This chain joins TRBV4-3 and TRBJ1-1, with D tentatively TRBD1 (5 bases). The ends were cut back, 2 bases at V and 8 bases at J, with 9 bases in the middle. Germline V gene sequence: CDR1 LGHNA, CDR2 YSLEER. The CDR3 is 12 amino acids. For the CDR3, the DNA is TGCGCCAGCAGCCAACCTTGGGGCGAAGCTTTCTTT. Protein sequence: CASSQPWGEAFF.

In this sample, this clone turned up once. V usage is TRBV6-5 and J usage is TRBJ2-1, with 10 bases lining up with TRBD2. The germline gives CDR1 MNHEY, CDR2 SVGAGI. V shed 2 bases, J shed 10 bases, and the junction held 11 bases outside the gene matches. This CDR3 has 16 amino acids. CDR3 sequence: CASSYGRVAGGGEQFF. For the CDR3, the DNA is TGTGCCAGCAGTTACGGGAGGGTAGCGGGGGGAGGGGAGCAGTTCTTC.

The chain couples TRBV6-4 to TRBJ2-1; D uncertain. In germline, CDR1 is MRHNA, CDR2 SNTAGT. The CDR3 extends over 14 amino acids. V was cut by 6 bases and J by 7 bases, with 16 bases left in between. For the CDR3, the DNA is TGTGCCAGCAGCAGGCACGGAATGGTAAATGAGCAGTTCTTC. This codes for CASSRHGMVNEQFF.

The J gene is TRBJ2-1, the V gene TRBV4-2, with 10 bases identical to TRBD2. Trimming cost V 3 bases and J 5 bases; bases outside gene matches: 4. Looked up from germline, CDR1 is LGHNA and CDR2 is YNFKEQ. This CDR3 region has 15 residues. The CDR3: CASSQGLAHNNEQFF. In nucleotides, the CDR3 is TGTGCCAGCAGCCAGGGACTAGCGCATAACAATGAGCAGTTCTTC.

The CDR3 is CASSQQGPETQYF. In DNA, the CDR3 is TGTGCCAGCAGCCAACAGGGTCCAGAGACCCAGTACTTC. V is TRBV7-2 and J is TRBJ2-5, with TRBD1 as a possible D gene (6 bases). CDR3 length equals 13 residues. Trimming stripped 5 bases from V and 4 bases from J, with 11 bases between. CDR1 SGHTA and CDR2 FQGNSA come from the germline V gene.